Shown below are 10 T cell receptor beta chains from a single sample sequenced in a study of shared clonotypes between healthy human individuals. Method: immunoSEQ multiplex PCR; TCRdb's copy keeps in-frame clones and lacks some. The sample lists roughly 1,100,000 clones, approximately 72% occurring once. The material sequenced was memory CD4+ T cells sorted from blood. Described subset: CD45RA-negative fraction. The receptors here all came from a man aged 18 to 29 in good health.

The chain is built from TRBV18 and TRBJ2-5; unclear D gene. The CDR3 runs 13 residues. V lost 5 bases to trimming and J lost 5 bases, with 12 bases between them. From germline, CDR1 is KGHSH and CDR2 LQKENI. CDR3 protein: CASSSTGGETQYF. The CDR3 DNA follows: TGTGCCAGCTCATCAACGGGTGGGGAGACCCAGTACTTC.

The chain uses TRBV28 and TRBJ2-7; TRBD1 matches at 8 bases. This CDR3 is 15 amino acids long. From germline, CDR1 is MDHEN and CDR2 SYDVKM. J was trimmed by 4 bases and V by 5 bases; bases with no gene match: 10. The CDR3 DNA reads TGTGCCAGCAGTATTAATACAGGGGGTGGTTACGAGCAGTACTTC. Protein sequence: CASSINTGGGYEQYF.

The DNA for the CDR3 is TGTGCCAGCTCCCCAGGGGGCGACCTCTACGAGCAGTACTTC. This sequence encodes CASSPGGDLYEQYF. The V gene is TRBV14, the J gene TRBJ2-7; 8 positions agree with TRBD1. The germline CDR1 and CDR2 sequences are SGHDN and FVKESK. The length of the CDR3 is 14 residues. Losses at the gene ends were 8 bases for V and 3 bases for J; bases not matched to a gene: 9.

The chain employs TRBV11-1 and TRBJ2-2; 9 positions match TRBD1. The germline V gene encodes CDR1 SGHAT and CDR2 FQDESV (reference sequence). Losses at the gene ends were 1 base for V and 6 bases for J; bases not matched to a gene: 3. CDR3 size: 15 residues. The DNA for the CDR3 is TGTGCCAGCAGCTTAGAAGGGACAGGGTCCGGGGAGCTGTTTTTT. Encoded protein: CASSLEGTGSGELFF.

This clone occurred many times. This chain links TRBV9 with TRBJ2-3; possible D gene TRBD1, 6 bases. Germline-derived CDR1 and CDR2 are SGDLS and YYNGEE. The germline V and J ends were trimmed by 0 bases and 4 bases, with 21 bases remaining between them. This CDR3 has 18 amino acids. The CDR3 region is CASSVVLGHPGGADTQYF. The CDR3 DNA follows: TGTGCCAGCAGCGTAGTACTGGGACACCCCGGAGGTGCAGATACGCAGTATTTT.

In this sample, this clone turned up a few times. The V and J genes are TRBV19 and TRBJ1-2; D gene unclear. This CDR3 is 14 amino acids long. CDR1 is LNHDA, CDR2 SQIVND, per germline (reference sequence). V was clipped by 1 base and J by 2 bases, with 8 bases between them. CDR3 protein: CASSIVGGNYGYTF. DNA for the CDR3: TGTGCCAGTAGTATAGTCGGAGGGAACTATGGCTACACCTTC.

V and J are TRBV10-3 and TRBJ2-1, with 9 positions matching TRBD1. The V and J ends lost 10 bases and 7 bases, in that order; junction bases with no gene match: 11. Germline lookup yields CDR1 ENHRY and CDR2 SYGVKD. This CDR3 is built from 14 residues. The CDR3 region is CATTTGGMMNEQFF. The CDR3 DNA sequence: TGTGCCACCACGACAGGGGGAATGATGAATGAGCAGTTCTTC.

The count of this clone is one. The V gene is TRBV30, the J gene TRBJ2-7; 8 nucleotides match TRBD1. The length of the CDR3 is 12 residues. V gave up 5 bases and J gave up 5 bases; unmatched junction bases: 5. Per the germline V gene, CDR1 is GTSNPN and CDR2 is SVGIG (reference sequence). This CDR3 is CAWRTGFNEQYF. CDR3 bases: TGTGCCTGGCGGACAGGGTTCAACGAGCAGTACTTC.

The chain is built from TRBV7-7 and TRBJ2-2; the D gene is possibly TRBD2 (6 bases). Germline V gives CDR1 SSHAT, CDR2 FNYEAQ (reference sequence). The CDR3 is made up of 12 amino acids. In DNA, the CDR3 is TGTGCTAGCCGGGGGTTTACCGGGGAGCTGTTTTTT. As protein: CASRGFTGELFF. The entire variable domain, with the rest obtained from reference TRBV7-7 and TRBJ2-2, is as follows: GAGVSQSPRYKVTKRGQDVTLRCDPISSHATLYWYQQALGQGPEFLTYFNYEAQPDKSGLPSDRFSAERPEGSISTLTIQRTEQRDSAMYRCASRGFTGELFFGEGSRLTVL.

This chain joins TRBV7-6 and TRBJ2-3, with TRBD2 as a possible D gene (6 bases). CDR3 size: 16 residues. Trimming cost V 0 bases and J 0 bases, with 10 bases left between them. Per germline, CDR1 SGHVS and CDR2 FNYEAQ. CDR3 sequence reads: CASSLAEGLSTDTQYF. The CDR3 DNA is TGTGCCAGCAGCTTAGCGGAGGGGCTTAGCACAGATACGCAGTATTTT.